This T cell receptor (beta chain) derives from a study of Ad26.COV2.S vaccination and SARS-CoV-2 variants. Libraries were prepared by immunoSEQ multiplex PCR; TCRdb keeps only in-frame clonotypes and omits some of them. The sample yields approximately 340,000 clones, roughly 94% seen once. Study conclusions and caveats: The analyses of TCR breadth and depth may have understated the size of total T cell responses. Spike-specific TCR breadth was greater in vaccine than placebo recipients. Vaccine and placebo recipients had comparable breadth of non-spike TCRs. There was reportedly substantial breadth in spike-specific CD8+ and CD4+ T cell responses after vaccination.

As concerns this clone: Its target is unknown.

This CDR3 region has 13 residues. V was clipped by 7 bases and J by 9 bases, with 18 bases between them. Germline V lookup: CDR1 MDHEN, CDR2 SYDVKM. The chain recombines TRBV28 with TRBJ1-1; perhaps TRBD1 as D (6 bases). The receptor was derived from a human donor who had recovered from COVID-19. The sequences come from peripheral blood, collected after recovery from COVID-19. Written as DNA, the CDR3 is TGTGCCAGCATCTTGGGACACAGCAATAAAGCTTTCTTT. Its translation is CASILGHSNKAFF.